This entry lists 10 T cell receptor beta chains sequenced from one sample in a study of OX40 agonist ivuxolimab in advanced cancers. Data came from immunoSEQ multiplex PCR; TCRdb stores just in-frame clones and leaves some out. In the table there are tens of thousands of clones, 75% to 85% of which are singletons. The sample in question was CD4+ or CD8+ T cells sorted from blood, obtained in a trial of the OX40 agonist ivuxolimab. The receptors here all came from an adult with an advanced solid tumor such as melanoma, head and neck, liver or kidney cancer.

This clone appeared once. This chain joins TRBV7-2 and TRBJ2-1; 10 nucleotides agree with TRBD2. The CDR3 has 16 amino acids. The germline CDR1 and CDR2 sequences are SGHTA and FQGNSA. V shed 5 bases, J shed 7 bases, and the junction held 11 bases outside the gene matches. The CDR3 loop is CASSPNLAGARNEQFF. The CDR3 DNA follows: TGTGCCAGCAGCCCGAATCTAGCGGGGGCGAGGAATGAGCAGTTCTTC.

The gene calls are TRBV11-2 and TRBJ2-4; D ambiguous. The CDR3 loop spans 15 amino acids. Germline V gene data show CDR1 as SGHAT and CDR2 as FQNNGV. V gave up 6 bases and J gave up 0 bases, with 12 bases separating them. In DNA form, the CDR3 reads TGTGCCAGCAGTCCTAGGACCTTAGCCAAAAACATTCAGTACTTC. Translated, it gives CASSPRTLAKNIQYF. Filled out from reference TRBV11-2 and TRBJ2-4, the complete variable domain reads EAGVAQSPRYKIIEKRQSVAFWCNPISGHATLYWYQQILGQGPKLLIQFQNNGVVDDSQLPKDRFSAERLKGVDSTLKIQPAKLEDSAVYLCASSPRTLAKNIQYFGAGTRLSVL.

This rearrangement joins TRBV18 to TRBJ1-5, with TRBD1 matching over 7 bases. The CDR3 has 16 amino acids. Germline CDR1 reads KGHSH; CDR2 reads LQKENI. V gave up 6 bases and J gave up 5 bases; unmatched junction bases: 13. The DNA for the CDR3 is TGTGCCAGCTCCAAGAACAGGGCCCAGGGGGATCAGCCCCAGCATTTT. This codes for CASSKNRAQGDQPQHF. Supplemented by reference TRBV18 and TRBJ1-5, the full variable domain reads NAGVMQNPRHLVRRRGQEARLRCSPMKGHSHVYWYRQLPEEGLKFMVYLQKENIIDESGMPKERFSAEFPKEGPSILRIQQVVRGDSAAYFCASSKNRAQGDQPQHFGDGTRLSIL.

This sequence joins TRBV25-1 and TRBJ1-2, with D maybe TRBD1 (5 bases). This CDR3 is 16 amino acids long. V was trimmed by 4 bases and J by 3 bases, leaving 18 bases between them. CDR1 and CDR2 (germline): MGHDK, SYGVNS. The CDR3 loop is CASSGGREREDYGYTF. The CDR3 DNA reads as TGTGCCAGCAGTGGCGGCAGGGAAAGGGAGGACTATGGCTACACCTTC.

DNA of the CDR3: TGTGCCAGCTCACCCGGACAGGGAGTAGATTCACCCCTCCACTTT. This gives the protein CASSPGQGVDSPLHF. J is TRBJ1-6 and V is TRBV18; 8 nucleotides match TRBD1. V trimming: 3 bases; J trimming: 8 bases; junction bases outside the gene matches: 6. Germline lookup yields CDR1 KGHSH and CDR2 LQKENI. The CDR3 is made up of 15 amino acids.

This chain joins TRBV11-2 and TRBJ2-5, with D possibly being TRBD2 (6 bases). In germline, CDR1 is SGHAT, CDR2 FQNNGV. V lost 2 bases to trimming and J lost 4 bases, with 14 bases between them. CDR3 size: 15 residues. The CDR3 loop is CASSLMRTKIETQYF. The CDR3 DNA reads TGTGCCAGCAGCTTAATGCGGACTAAGATAGAGACCCAGTACTTC.

This clone has only one observation. V gene TRBV7-8 combines with J gene TRBJ1-4; D ambiguous. V dropped 0 bases and J dropped 8 bases, with 10 bases sitting between them. CDR1 is SGHVS and CDR2 is FQNEAQ in the germline V gene. The CDR3 runs to 14 residues. The CDR3 DNA reads as TGTGCCAGCAGCTTAGCGGGGTTTGGGGAAAAACTGTTTTTT. This codes for CASSLAGFGEKLFF.

The gene calls are TRBV5-4 and TRBJ1-6; 8 nucleotides align to TRBD1. CDR1 is SGHNT and CDR2 is YYREEE in the germline V gene (reference sequence). V shed 3 bases and J 10 bases; nucleotides not matched to a gene: 12. This CDR3 is 16 amino acids long. The CDR3 nucleotides read TGTGCCAGCAGCTCGGACAGGGCTTTGTCAGGGTCACCCCTCCACTTT. Protein sequence: CASSSDRALSGSPLHF. The full variable domain, with the rest looked up from reference TRBV5-4 and TRBJ1-6, is ETGVTQSPTHLIKTRGQQVTLRCSSQSGHNTVSWYQQALGQGPQFIFQYYREEENGRGNFPPRFSGLQFPNYSSELNVNALELDDSALYLCASSSDRALSGSPLHFGNGTRLTVT.

The rearrangement joins TRBV4-3 to TRBJ2-3, with D perhaps TRBD2 (7 bases). Germline V CDR1 and CDR2: LGHNA, YSLEER. V was pared by 1 base and J by 4 bases, with 18 bases between. CDR3 length equals 17 residues. CDR3 amino acids: CASSQVGGGYLSDTQYF. CDR3 nucleotide sequence: TGCGCCAGCAGCCAAGTTGGGGGGGGCTATTTGTCAGATACGCAGTATTTT.

This chain links TRBV7-9 with TRBJ1-2, with 7 bases identical to TRBD1. The length of the CDR3 is 14 residues. The V segment lost 5 bases and the J segment 1 base; nucleotides outside the gene matches: 4. CDR1 is SEHNR and CDR2 is FQNEAQ in the germline V gene (reference sequence). CDR3 in DNA: TGTGCCAGCAGCGGGACAGTTTATAACTATGGCTACACCTTC. This encodes CASSGTVYNYGYTF.